The rows below give T cell receptor beta chains drawn from one sample of a study of cytomegalovirus exposure and HLA in healthy donors. Clones were sequenced by immunoSEQ multiplex PCR, and TCRdb holds only the in-frame ones, with some missing. The sample has under 200,000 clones; around 80% are singletons. The source material was PBMCs. The receptors come from a female donor in good health and CMV-seronegative. The CDR3 runs from the conserved cysteine through the conserved F or W. The order of the fields is J gene, V gene, clone size, D gene, CDR3 protein, CDR3 DNA. The D gene is left open where the match is weak. Where a row states a size, it is once, few, many or the class of an expanded clone; other rows omit it.

TRBJ2-4 | TRBV10-3 | - | - | CAISEPSLAKNIQYF | TGTGCCATCAGTGAGCCCTCCTTAGCCAAAAACATTCAGTACTTC
TRBJ2-7 | TRBV5-4 | - | - | CASSLGGTPIEQYF | TGTGCCAGCAGCTTGGGAGGGACACCCATCGAGCAGTACTTC
TRBJ2-2 | TRBV7-3 | - | - | CASSAQGDGELFF | TGTGCCAGCAGCGCACAGGGAGACGGGGAGCTGTTTTTT
TRBJ2-7 | TRBV4-1 | - | TRBD1 | CASGSPGTGVHEQYF | TGCGCCAGCGGCTCACCGGGGACAGGGGTCCACGAGCAGTACTTC
TRBJ2-3 | TRBV28 | - | - | CASSNAGSSSDTQYF | TGTGCCAGCAGTAACGCGGGTTCGAGCAGCGATACGCAGTATTTT
TRBJ2-5 | TRBV7-2 | - | - | CASSLAGRQETQYF | TGTGCCAGCAGCTTAGCTGGCAGACAAGAGACCCAGTACTTC
TRBJ2-7 | TRBV5-1 | once | TRBD2 | CASSDTSGSPYEQYF | TGCGCCAGCAGCGACACTAGCGGAAGCCCCTACGAGCAGTACTTC
TRBJ1-2 | TRBV5-1 | - | TRBD1 | CASSYYRFDRGHSYGYTF | TGCGCCAGCAGCTATTACCGATTTGACAGGGGGCACAGCTATGGCTACACCTTC
TRBJ1-2 | TRBV28 | - | - | CASRHIGSDYGYTF | TGTGCCAGCAGGCACATAGGGAGCGACTATGGCTACACCTTC
TRBJ2-7 | TRBV7-9 | - | TRBD2 | CASSPTSGRFYEQYF | TGTGCCAGCAGCCCGACTAGCGGGAGATTCTACGAGCAGTACTTC
TRBJ1-2 | TRBV11-1 | - | - | CASSLHGDGHYGYTF | TGTGCCAGCAGCTTACATGGAGACGGTCACTATGGCTACACCTTC
TRBJ2-3 | TRBV10-3 | - | TRBD1 | CASKGQGETDTQYF | TGTGCCAGCAAAGGACAGGGAGAGACAGATACGCAGTATTTT
TRBJ1-1 | TRBV6-5 | - | TRBD1 | CASSRQGVTEAFF | TGTGCCAGCAGTCGACAGGGGGTCACTGAAGCTTTCTTT
TRBJ2-3 | TRBV10-1 | - | TRBD2 | CASSESAGGWDTQYF | TGCGCCAGCAGTGAATCAGCGGGGGGTTGGGATACGCAGTATTTT
TRBJ2-7 | TRBV21-1 | - | - | CAIHPETYEQYF | TGTGCCATCCACCCGGAGACCTACGAGCAGTACTTC